Listed below are T cell receptor beta chains from one sample, sequenced in a study of blood T cell repertoires in COVID-19. Sequenced by immunoSEQ multiplex PCR; TCRdb stores in-frame clones only, minus some. Here the sample spans approximately 200,000 clones, roughly nine tenths being singletons. Specimen: PBMCs or T cells enriched from blood (not recorded which). These receptors came from a woman between 40 and 50 years old with acute COVID-19. Both conserved end residues are part of each CDR3. The D gene is left open where the match is weak. Size values are once, few and many counts, or a class for expanded clones, and some rows have none.

d_call	clone_size	v_call	j_call	cdr3_nt	cdr3_aa
TRBD1	-	TRBV5-8	TRBJ1-4	TGTGCCAGCAGAAGGGGACAGGGGGCGATAGTTCGTGAAAAACTGTTTTTT	CASRRGQGAIVREKLFF
-	-	TRBV3-1/TRBV3-2	TRBJ2-5	TGTGCCAGCAGCCAAGACGGGGGGCGGGGAGAGACCCAGTACTTC	CASSQDGGRGETQYF
-	-	TRBV10-3	TRBJ1-2	TGTGCCATCAGTGAACGTCAGGGGCTCGTGTATGACTATGGCTACACCTTC	CAISERQGLVYDYGYTF
-	few	TRBV3-1/TRBV3-2	TRBJ2-7	TGTGCCAGCAGCCAAGCGGCCTACGAGCAGTACTTC	CASSQAAYEQYF
-	-	TRBV30	TRBJ2-4	TGTGCCTGGAGTGTACCCCAGGCAGGAGCCAAAAACATTCAGTACTTC	CAWSVPQAGAKNIQYF
-	-	TRBV7-6	TRBJ2-3	TGTGCCAGCAGCTTAGCGGAGGGGACCGGGACTAGCACAGATACGCAGTATTTT	CASSLAEGTGTSTDTQYF
TRBD1	-	TRBV28	TRBJ1-1	TGTGCCAGCAGTATCGATGCCGGGACAGGGAGAGCTTTCTTT	CASSIDAGTGRAFF
-	once	TRBV12-3/TRBV12-4	TRBJ2-7	TGTGCCAGCAGTTTAGACAACTACGAGCAGTACTTC	CASSLDNYEQYF
-	-	TRBV18	TRBJ1-2	TGTGCCAGCTCACTCCAGGGCTCGCGAGGCTACACCTTC	CASSLQGSRGYTF
-	-	TRBV5-6	TRBJ2-7	TGTGCCAGCAGCGTGGACAGCCCCTACGAGCAGTACTTC	CASSVDSPYEQYF
-	-	TRBV5-8	TRBJ2-2	TGTGCCAGCAGCTTGATTTTTTCGGGGGAGCTGTTTTTT	CASSLIFSGELFF
-	-	TRBV5-4	TRBJ1-1	TGTGCCAGCAGCTTGGACAGAAAATACACTGAAGCTTTCTTT	CASSLDRKYTEAFF
-	few	TRBV10-3	TRBJ2-1	TGTGCCATCAGTGACCGTTCCGTTATGGCGGGGCCTTCTTACAATGAGCAGTTCTTC	CAISDRSVMAGPSYNEQFF
TRBD1	-	TRBV5-1	TRBJ2-2	TGCGCCAGCAGCTCTCCAGACAGGGGGCGTTCAGGGGAGCTGTTTTTT	CASSSPDRGRSGELFF
-	few	TRBV2	TRBJ2-7	TGTGCCAGCAGTCTTGGACGTGCGGGGTACGAGCAGTACTTC	CASSLGRAGYEQYF
TRBD2	-	TRBV19	TRBJ2-7	TGTGCCAGTGCGACTAGCGGGGGGGCCTACGAGCAGTACTTC	CASATSGGAYEQYF
-	-	TRBV25-1	TRBJ2-1	TGTGCCAGCAGTGTTAACAATGAGCAGTTCTTC	CASSVNNEQFF
TRBD1	-	TRBV7-2	TRBJ1-1	TGTGCCAGCAGCTTTCGACAGGGGTATGAAGCTTTCTTT	CASSFRQGYEAFF
TRBD2	-	TRBV7-3	TRBJ2-1	TGTGCCAGCAGCTCAGCGGGAGGAGTGGGCAATGAGCAGTTCTTC	CASSSAGGVGNEQFF
-	-	TRBV2	TRBJ1-1	TGTGCCAGCGGCGTTATTTCGGGAAACGCTGAAGCTTTCTTT	CASGVISGNAEAFF
TRBD2	-	TRBV5-8	TRBJ2-1	TGTGCCAGCAGCTCTCTAGCGGGAGGATTCTCCTACAATGAGCAGTTCTTC	CASSSLAGGFSYNEQFF
TRBD1	-	TRBV4-1	TRBJ2-2	TGCGCCAGCAGCCAGCCGAAGGGGGCATGGACCGGGGAGCTGTTTTTT	CASSQPKGAWTGELFF
-	-	TRBV7-2	TRBJ2-1	TGTGCCAGCAGCCGTACCGGGACTCCTAAGTCCAATGAGCAGTTCTTC	CASSRTGTPKSNEQFF
-	-	TRBV24-1	TRBJ2-1	TGTGCCACCAGTGGTCATTTGAGCTCCTACAATGAGCAGTTCTTC	CATSGHLSSYNEQFF
-	once	TRBV5-1	TRBJ2-7	TGCGCCAGCAGCCCCTCAACAGGGCCCTACGAGCAGTACTTC	CASSPSTGPYEQYF
TRBD1	-	TRBV3-1/TRBV3-2	TRBJ2-1	TGTGCCAGCAGCCAAGTTTTACAGGGGGCGAGGAATGAGCAGTTCTTC	CASSQVLQGARNEQFF
TRBD1	-	TRBV4-1	TRBJ1-6	TGCGCCAGCAGCCAACCGGGACAGGGGGCGCAGACGTTGGGTTCACCCCTCCACTTT	CASSQPGQGAQTLGSPLHF
-	few	TRBV7-6	TRBJ1-1	TGTGCCAGCAGCTTAGCCGACGGAGACACTGAAGCTTTCTTT	CASSLADGDTEAFF
TRBD2	-	TRBV3-1/TRBV3-2	TRBJ2-3	TGTGCCAGCAGCCAATTGGCTAGCGGGGCGGGCACAGATACGCAGTATTTT	CASSQLASGAGTDTQYF
TRBD2	few	TRBV6-6	TRBJ2-2	TGTGCCAGCAGTCCCCTGGGACTAGCGGGGGACACCGGGGAGCTGTTTTTT	CASSPLGLAGDTGELFF
TRBD1	once	TRBV10-1	TRBJ2-7	TGCGCCAGCAGTGCCGGGACAGCCTACGAGCAGTACTTC	CASSAGTAYEQYF
-	-	TRBV7-9	TRBJ1-1	TGTGCCAGCAGCTTAGTTTCAAGAGGGAACACTGAAGCTTTCTTT	CASSLVSRGNTEAFF
TRBD2	-	TRBV2	TRBJ2-3	TGTGCCAGCACCTCATCGCGGGAGTGGACAGATACGCAGTATTTT	CASTSSREWTDTQYF
-	-	TRBV7-9	TRBJ1-3	TGTGCCAGCATCACGTCAGGGGTTGGAAACACCATATATTTT	CASITSGVGNTIYF
-	-	TRBV30	TRBJ1-1	TGTGCCTGGATAGCTCCGGGTATCACTGAAGCTTTCTTT	CAWIAPGITEAFF
-	-	TRBV27	TRBJ2-7	TGTGCCAGCAGTTTGGCAGGGGAGTCTCACGAGCAGTACTTC	CASSLAGESHEQYF
TRBD1	-	TRBV2	TRBJ1-5	TGTGCCAGCAGCGGTGACAGGGGCTACAATCAGCCCCAGCATTTT	CASSGDRGYNQPQHF